The rows below give T cell receptor beta chains drawn from one sample of a study of early T cells in non-severe SARS-CoV-2 infection. TCRdb processed the 5' RACE reads anew with MiXCR; each CDR3 protein has one entry. The sample holds 86,000 or so distinct CDR3 sequences; around 15% are singletons and the top ten take approximately 3.3%. Sequenced: whole blood. The receptors here all came from an adult who was a healthcare worker with PCR-confirmed SARS-CoV-2 infection or an uninfected control (not recorded which). CDR3s include the opening cysteine and the closing phenylalanine or tryptophan. D genes are given only for firm matches. Size tells how often a clone was seen (once, few, many) or the class of an expanded clone, and some rows leave it out.

V gene,J gene,D gene,clone size,CDR3 protein,CDR3 DNA
TRBV6-1,TRBJ2-7,TRBD1,NA,CAGRQGPLTYEQYF,TGTGCCGGACGACAGGGGCCCTTAACCTACGAGCAGTACTTC
TRBV7-9,TRBJ1-4,NA,NA,CASSTSPGVNEKLFF,TGTGCCAGCAGCACCTCTCCGGGAGTCAATGAAAAACTGTTTTTT
TRBV7-6,TRBJ2-7,TRBD2,many,CASSLGGGAGGLYEQYF,TGTGCCAGCAGCTTAGGGGGGGGAGCGGGAGGACTTTACGAGCAGTACTTC
TRBV6-2/TRBV6-3,TRBJ1-2,NA,many,CASSDGANYGYTF,TGTGCCAGTTCCGACGGAGCTAACTATGGCTACACCTTC
TRBV11-2,TRBJ2-4,NA,NA,CASSPARGNIQYF,TGTGCCAGCAGCCCGGCGAGGGGTAACATTCAGTACTTC
TRBV12-3/TRBV12-4,TRBJ1-3,NA,many,CASSQERGEVYF,TGTGCCAGCAGCCAAGAGAGGGGCGAAGTATATTTT
TRBV4-1,TRBJ2-6,NA,NA,CASSQSGANVLTF,TGCGCCAGCAGCCAATCTGGGGCCAACGTCCTGACTTTC
TRBV3-1,TRBJ1-2,TRBD1,many,CASSRRTGDGYTF,TGTGCCAGCAGCAGGCGGACAGGGGATGGCTACACCTTC
TRBV5-4,TRBJ2-7,NA,many,CASSLGTAMHEQYF,TGTGCCAGCAGCTTGGGGACAGCTATGCACGAGCAGTACTTC
TRBV5-1,TRBJ1-5,TRBD1,many,CASSFGDRGPGQPQHF,TGCGCCAGCAGCTTCGGTGACAGGGGCCCGGGACAGCCCCAGCATTTT
TRBV5-5,TRBJ2-3,TRBD2,few,CASSLAGVDTQYF,TGTGCCAGCAGTCTAGCGGGGGTCGATACGCAGTATTTT
TRBV11-2,TRBJ2-2,NA,NA,CASSHWTSLYGGELFF,TGTGCCAGCAGCCACTGGACTTCCCTATACGGTGGGGAGCTGTTTTTT
TRBV29-1,TRBJ2-7,NA,few,CSVDVEARGTYEQYF,TGCAGCGTTGATGTAGAAGCTCGAGGTACCTACGAGCAGTACTTC
TRBV18,TRBJ1-6,NA,many,CASSRDGQNNSPLHF,TGTGCCAGCTCTCGGGACGGACAAAATAATTCACCCCTCCACTTT
TRBV30,TRBJ1-2,NA,many,CAWSLQGIDYGYTF,TGTGCCTGGAGTCTACAGGGTATCGACTATGGCTACACCTTC
TRBV5-1,TRBJ2-7,NA,many,CASSSRSSYEQYF,TGCGCCAGCAGCTCCAGAAGCTCCTACGAGCAGTACTTC
TRBV3-1,TRBJ2-7,NA,NA,CASSGLVRSEQYF,TGTGCCAGCAGCGGGCTAGTCAGGAGCGAGCAGTACTTC
TRBV11-2,TRBJ2-1,TRBD1,NA,CASSLEVGAGGEQFF,TGTGCCAGCAGCTTAGAAGTGGGCGCAGGGGGAGAGCAGTTCTTC
TRBV5-1,TRBJ2-7,NA,few,CASSLRRATEQYF,TGCGCCAGCAGCTTAAGACGGGCCACGGAGCAGTACTTC
TRBV6-1,TRBJ2-7,TRBD2,many,CASSEKGLAGAPLF,TGTGCCAGCAGTGAAAAGGGACTAGCGGGGGCCCCCCTCTTC
TRBV20-1,TRBJ2-1,TRBD2,NA,CSANQRGGSLPLNEQFF,TGCAGTGCTAATCAGCGGGGGGGGTCTCTCCCGCTCAATGAGCAGTTCTTC
TRBV7-2,TRBJ1-1,NA,few,CASSLVLGTEAFF,TGTGCCAGCAGCTTAGTACTCGGGACGGAAGCTTTCTTT
TRBV7-9,TRBJ2-5,NA,NA,CASSLAGPYQETQYF,TGTGCCAGCAGCTTAGCAGGACCATACCAAGAGACCCAGTACTTC
TRBV10-2,TRBJ2-7,TRBD2,few,CASRGAGGEQYF,TGCGCCAGCAGAGGAGCGGGGGGCGAGCAGTACTTC
TRBV30,TRBJ2-1,NA,many,CAWSVALRGQGGYNEQFF,TGTGCCTGGAGTGTAGCCCTCCGAGGACAGGGAGGGTACAATGAGCAGTTCTTC
TRBV20-1,TRBJ2-7,NA,many,CSAGGQTSYEQYF,TGCAGTGCTGGGGGGCAAACCTCCTACGAGCAGTACTTC